Presented here are 31 T cell receptor beta chains from one specimen sequenced in a study of blood T cell repertoires in COVID-19 (TCRdb year 2020). The library was made by the immunoSEQ multiplex PCR assay. The table comes from immuneACCESS by way of TCRdb, which keeps in-frame sequences with V and J called. Part of the clones is missing from these tables; in studies checked, under half for an unresolved V gene and the rest for unknown reasons. The table for this sample lists 150,000 to 200,000 clones; about 93% of them were counted only once. Roughly 4.4% of the sample comes from the top ten. Sequenced material: peripheral blood. The receptors here all came from a woman between 50 and 59 years old with acute or convalescent COVID-19.

This chain connects TRBV28 to TRBJ1-5; D ambiguous. Germline V CDR1 and CDR2: MDHEN, SYDVKM. The CDR3 runs 17 residues. The V end lost 6 bases, the J end lost 2 bases, and 20 bases lay between the germline ends. CDR3 loop: CASRIQPGAGGNQPQHF. The CDR3 nucleotides are TGTGCCAGCAGGATCCAACCGGGAGCCGGTGGCAATCAGCCCCAGCATTTT.

The rearrangement links TRBV2 to TRBJ1-2; D call uncertain. V lost 6 bases and J lost 1, with 15 bases in between. Germline-derived CDR1 and CDR2 are SNHLY and FYNNEI. CDR3 length equals 15 residues. CDR3 nucleotide sequence: TGTGCCAGCAGCGCCTTTGTAGAGGTTAACTATGGCTACACCTTC. Its translation is CASSAFVEVNYGYTF.

The chain carries TRBV5-6 and TRBJ1-2; D is unclear. Trimming pared 0 bases from V and 3 bases from J, leaving 12 bases between. CDR1 is SGHDT, CDR2 YYEEEE, per germline. This CDR3 contains 15 residues. CDR3 protein: CASSLERGSYYGYTF. The CDR3 nucleotides read TGTGCCAGCAGCTTGGAACGAGGGTCCTACTATGGCTACACCTTC.

The rearrangement uses TRBV19 and TRBJ1-2; the match to TRBD1 covers 8 bases. The CDR3 covers 14 residues. The germline V gene has CDR1 LNHDA and CDR2 SQIVND (reference sequence). V shed 3 bases, J shed 7 bases, and the junction held 7 bases outside the gene matches. The CDR3 DNA sequence: TGTGCCAGTAGTATGAACGACAGGGGTAGTGGCTACACCTTC. It is translated as CASSMNDRGSGYTF.

V is TRBV19 and J is TRBJ1-1, with a tentative D call TRBD1 (5 bases). V was cut by 7 bases and J by 7 bases, with 19 bases left in between. Germline V gene lookup returns CDR1 LNHDA and CDR2 SQIVND (reference sequence). This CDR3 is 14 amino acids long. The CDR3 sequence: CASISVQGVGEAFF. In nucleotides, the CDR3 is TGTGCCAGTATATCCGTCCAGGGTGTGGGTGAAGCTTTCTTT. Combining the CDR3 with reference TRBV19 and TRBJ1-1 gives the whole variable domain DGGITQSPKYLFRKEGQNVTLSCEQNLNHDAMYWYRQDPGQGLRLIYYSQIVNDFQKGDIAEGYSVSREKKESFPLTVTSAQKNPTAFYLCASISVQGVGEAFFGQGTRLTVV.

This sequence joins TRBV5-1 and TRBJ2-1; possible D gene TRBD2, 6 bases. The V and J ends lost 2 bases and 0 bases respectively, with 9 bases between them. This CDR3 region has 15 residues. Germline loops: CDR1 SGHRS, CDR2 YFSETQ. CDR3 DNA sequence: TGCGCCAGCAGCTTTAGCGGTAGCTCCTACAATGAGCAGTTCTTC. As protein: CASSFSGSSYNEQFF. The complete variable domain, with remaining parts taken from reference TRBV5-1 and TRBJ2-1, reads KAGVTQTPRYLIKTRGQQVTLSCSPISGHRSVSWYQQTPGQGLQFLFEYFSETQRNKGNFPGRFSGRQFSNSRSEMNVSTLELGDSALYLCASSFSGSSYNEQFFGPGTRLTVL.

The V gene is TRBV28, the J gene TRBJ2-7; D gene ambiguous. Trimming removed 3 bases at V and 3 bases at J, with 15 bases between. There are 15 residues in the CDR3. Germline V gene lookup returns CDR1 MDHEN and CDR2 SYDVKM. CDR3 sequence reads: CASSFNLALGYEQYF. CDR3 nucleotide sequence: TGTGCCAGCAGTTTTAATTTAGCTTTAGGCTACGAGCAGTACTTC.

The rearrangement links TRBV6-5 to TRBJ1-5; a weak D match, TRBD1 (5 bases). The CDR3 spans 14 residues. Trimming stripped 6 bases from V and 2 bases from J, with 11 bases between. Germline lookup yields CDR1 MNHEY and CDR2 SVGAGI. CDR3 coding DNA: TGTGCCAGCAGACCCGACAGACGCAATCAGCCCCAGCATTTT. Amino acid sequence: CASRPDRRNQPQHF.

J is TRBJ2-1 and V is TRBV5-8; 13 nucleotides align to TRBD2. V lost 0 bases to trimming and J lost 3 bases; unmatched junction nucleotides: 0. This CDR3 is built from 16 residues. The germline gives CDR1 SGHTS, CDR2 YDEGEE. The CDR3 bases are TGTGCCAGCAGCTTGGGGACTAGCGGGGGCTACAATGAGCAGTTCTTC. This codes for CASSLGTSGGYNEQFF.

The gene calls are TRBV4-1 and TRBJ2-1; no firm D call. This CDR3 region has 14 residues. Between the trimmed V and J ends, which lost 0 bases and 7 bases, there was a span of 10 bases. Germline CDR1 and CDR2: MGHRA and YSYEKL. CDR3 in amino acids: CASSQDWLVNEQFF. CDR3 coding DNA: TGCGCCAGCAGCCAAGACTGGCTAGTTAATGAGCAGTTCTTC.

The chain is built from TRBV9 and TRBJ2-1; maybe TRBD1 (6 bases). The CDR3 is 15 amino acids. V was cut by 3 bases and J by 5 bases, with 15 bases left in between. In germline, CDR1 is SGDLS, CDR2 YYNGEE. In nucleotides, the CDR3 is TGTGCCAGCAGCGCAGAACAGGGAACTAACAATGAGCAGTTCTTC. This gives the protein CASSAEQGTNNEQFF.

This clone showed up just once. The V and J genes are TRBV27 and TRBJ1-1; D remains unclear. V gave up 2 bases and J gave up 5 bases, with 12 bases separating them. The CDR3 loop spans 14 amino acids. Germline CDR1 and CDR2: MNHEY and SMNVEV (reference sequence). The CDR3 is CASSLNDTPTEAFF. The CDR3 coding sequence is TGTGCCAGCAGTTTAAACGACACACCGACTGAAGCTTTCTTT.

In this sample, this clone turned up once. The chain is built from TRBV4-3 and TRBJ2-1; weak D call: TRBD2 (7 bases). Trimming left V 0 bases short and J 7 bases short, with 13 bases between. The CDR3 contains 15 residues. Germline V CDR1 and CDR2: LGHNA, YSLEER. The DNA of the CDR3 is TGCGCCAGCAGCCAAGAAGGGAGGGGGTTTAATGAGCAGTTCTTC. This translates into CASSQEGRGFNEQFF.

The chain combines TRBV3-1 (or the pseudogene TRBV3-2) with TRBJ2-5; perhaps TRBD1 as D (7 bases). V lost 5 bases, J lost 5 bases, and 18 bases lay in between. The CDR3 totals 15 residues. Germline assignment: CDR1 LGHDT and CDR2 YNNKEL (reference sequence). CDR3 coding DNA: TGTGCCAGCAGCGCCCCCCAGGGGGGCTGGGAGACCCAGTACTTC. It specifies CASSAPQGGWETQYF.

V is TRBV24-1 and J is TRBJ2-1, with D unclear. V shed 0 bases and J shed 7 bases, with 9 bases lying between them. The CDR3 has 14 amino acids. Per the germline V gene, CDR1 is KGHDR and CDR2 is SFDVKD. The CDR3 loop reads CATSDLGPMNEQFF. The CDR3, as DNA: TGTGCCACCAGTGATTTGGGCCCAATGAATGAGCAGTTCTTC.

This chain joins TRBV4-1 and TRBJ1-2; D may be TRBD1 (6 bases). The CDR3 length is 15 residues. Germline lookup yields CDR1 MGHRA and CDR2 YSYEKL. V shed 1 base and J shed 7 bases, with 16 bases lying between them. The CDR3 reads CASSQAPRQVAGYTF. The CDR3 DNA reads TGCGCCAGCAGCCAAGCGCCCCGACAGGTTGCTGGCTACACCTTC.

The chain has TRBV2 and TRBJ2-3; 7 bases map to TRBD2. The CDR3 totals 15 residues. Germline-derived CDR1 and CDR2 are SNHLY and FYNNEI. The ends lost 7 bases at V and 5 bases at J; junction bases unmatched: 12. CDR3 sequence (DNA): TGTGCCAGCACCGGAGAGCGGGGCGGGGGAGATACGCAGTATTTT. Its translation: CASTGERGGGDTQYF.

The chain joins TRBV29-1 to TRBJ1-5; D is perhaps TRBD1 (5 bases). CDR3 length equals 14 residues. Germline values: CDR1 SQVTM, CDR2 ANQGSEA. V lost 5 bases and J 5 bases, leaving 16 bases between the germline ends. CDR3 coding DNA: TGCAGCGTTTTGGGGACGGGAGGAGATCAGCCCCAGCATTTT. Its translation is CSVLGTGGDQPQHF.

The V and J genes are TRBV5-1 and TRBJ1-1; tentative D call: TRBD1 (6 bases). CDR1 is SGHRS and CDR2 is YFSETQ in the germline V gene. V lost 4 bases and J 1 base, leaving 14 bases between the germline ends. The CDR3 runs to 15 residues. CDR3 amino acids: CASSPSGTTNTEAFF. The CDR3 DNA follows: TGCGCCAGCAGCCCCTCGGGGACAACGAACACTGAAGCTTTCTTT.

In this sample, this clone turned up once. The CDR3 protein is CASSLAGGGDEQFF. CDR3 nucleotides: TGTGCCAGCAGTTTAGCGGGAGGAGGGGATGAGCAGTTCTTC. The chain joins TRBV27 to TRBJ2-1; 8 nucleotides align to TRBD2. Trimming at V came to 2 bases and at J to 8 bases, leaving 5 bases not matched to a gene. The CDR3 is made up of 14 amino acids. Germline V lookup: CDR1 MNHEY, CDR2 SMNVEV (reference sequence).

The rearrangement joins TRBV28 to TRBJ1-5; D possibly corresponds to TRBD1 (5 bases). The germline gives CDR1 MDHEN, CDR2 SYDVKM. V was clipped by 2 bases and J by 4 bases, with 9 bases between them. CDR3 length: 14 residues. Here the CDR3 DNA reads TGTGCCAGCAGTTTAATCGGGGGGAATCAGCCCCAGCATTTT. It is translated as CASSLIGGNQPQHF. The entire variable domain, with the rest obtained from reference TRBV28 and TRBJ1-5, is as follows: DVKVTQSSRYLVKRTGEKVFLECVQDMDHENMFWYRQDPGLGLRLIYFSYDVKMKEKGDIPEGYSVSREKKERFSLILESASTNQTSMYLCASSLIGGNQPQHFGDGTRLSIL.

The genes are TRBV3-1 (or the pseudogene TRBV3-2) and TRBJ2-7, with TRBD2 identical over 7 bases. CDR1 and CDR2 from the germline V gene are LGHDT and YNNKEL (reference sequence). The CDR3 is 13 residues long. V was clipped by 4 bases and J by 5 bases; unmatched bases: 5. In DNA, the CDR3 is TGTGCCAGCAGCCCGCGGGAGAGGGACGAGCAGTACTTC. This codes for CASSPRERDEQYF.

DNA for the CDR3: TGTGCCAGCAGCTCCACCCCGGGGGGGGTACGCGGTCAGCCCCAGCATTTT. Translation gives CASSSTPGGVRGQPQHF. The V and J genes are TRBV7-9 and TRBJ1-5; maybe TRBD1 (5 bases). Germline V lookup: CDR1 SEHNR, CDR2 FQNEAQ (reference sequence). The CDR3 is 17 amino acids. V lost 4 bases and J lost 6, with 22 bases in between.

V is TRBV3-1 (or the pseudogene TRBV3-2) and J is TRBJ1-1; D remains unclear. Germline V CDR1 and CDR2: LGHDT, YNNKEL (reference sequence). This CDR3 is 15 amino acids long. V was clipped by 2 bases and J by 1 base, with 11 bases between them. CDR3 DNA sequence: TGTGCCAGCAGCCAACTCGGGGTGGGGAACACTGAAGCTTTCTTT. This gives the protein CASSQLGVGNTEAFF.

This rearrangement joins TRBV10-3 to TRBJ2-7, with 9 bases fitting TRBD2. Germline assignment: CDR1 ENHRY and CDR2 SYGVKD. The CDR3 extends over 17 amino acids. V trimming: 4 bases; J trimming: 0 bases; junction bases outside the gene matches: 10. The CDR3 region is CAISAYSSGRSSYEQYF. For the CDR3, the DNA is TGTGCCATCAGTGCCTATTCGAGCGGGAGGTCCTCCTACGAGCAGTACTTC.

The chain is built from TRBV7-8 and TRBJ1-6; D remains ambiguous. Trimming stripped 1 base from V and 6 bases from J, with 7 bases between. The CDR3 is 14 amino acids. Germline loops: CDR1 SGHVS, CDR2 FQNEAQ. The CDR3 region has the DNA TGTGCCAGCAGCTTAGGTTCGGGTAATTCACCCCTCCACTTT. Residues: CASSLGSGNSPLHF. The entire variable domain, with the rest obtained from reference TRBV7-8 and TRBJ1-6, is as follows: GAGVSQSPRYKVAKRGQDVALRCDPISGHVSLFWYQQALGQGPEFLTYFQNEAQLDKSGLPSDRFFAERPEGSVSTLKIQRTQQEDSAVYLCASSLGSGNSPLHFGNGTRLTVT.

CDR3 sequence: CASGLVRREREDEQYF. The DNA for the CDR3 is TGTGCTAGTGGTTTGGTACGACGCGAGCGGGAGGACGAGCAGTACTTC. V is TRBV12-5 and J is TRBJ2-7, with TRBD2 matching 9 bases. CDR1 is LGHNT and CDR2 is FRNRAP in the germline V gene. The length of the CDR3 is 16 residues. V was pared by 0 bases and J by 5 bases, with 8 bases of the junction left unmatched.

This clone was counted once. This rearrangement joins TRBV24-1 to TRBJ2-1; TRBD1 aligns across 7 bases. The CDR3 length is 15 residues. Germline-derived CDR1 and CDR2 are KGHDR and SFDVKD. V lost 2 bases, J lost 7 bases, and 7 bases stayed unmatched. CDR3 residues: CATSDSWDRENEQFF. The CDR3 nucleotides read TGTGCCACCAGTGATTCGTGGGACAGAGAAAATGAGCAGTTCTTC.

The V call is TRBV30, the J call TRBJ1-1; no firm D call. Trimming removed 7 bases from V and 2 bases from J, with 14 bases in between. This CDR3 has 13 amino acids. From germline, CDR1 is GTSNPN and CDR2 SVGIG (reference sequence). CDR3 bases: TGTGCCTCGCTCCTTCTAAGAAACACTGAAGCTTTCTTT. This encodes CASLLLRNTEAFF.

The chain combines TRBV28 with TRBJ2-1; 15 bases match TRBD2. Germline loops: CDR1 MDHEN, CDR2 SYDVKM. This CDR3 has 20 amino acids. Trimming at V came to 2 bases and at J to 4 bases, leaving 12 bases not matched to a gene. The CDR3 is CASSLNLGLAGGSGYNEQFF. For the CDR3, the DNA is TGTGCCAGCAGTTTAAATCTAGGACTAGCGGGAGGGTCAGGGTACAATGAGCAGTTCTTC.

The chain carries TRBV25-1 and TRBJ1-1, with 7 positions matching TRBD1. This CDR3 region has 13 residues. The germline gives CDR1 MGHDK, CDR2 SYGVNS. With V trimmed by 4 bases and J by 10 bases, 9 bases remained unmatched. The CDR3 sequence is CASSAPGGRGAFF. DNA for the CDR3: TGTGCCAGCAGTGCCCCAGGGGGAAGGGGAGCTTTCTTT.